Reported below is one T cell receptor (beta chain). This sample is part of a study of tumour-infiltrating T cells in Burkitt lymphoma. The assay was immunoSEQ multiplex PCR, and TCRdb's table has in-frame clones only and misses some. The sample contains approximately 46,000 clones, around 30% of which appear only once. Trimming took off 2 bases at V and 5 bases at J, with 6 bases between the two ends. The CDR3 loop spans 12 amino acids. Germline CDR1 is SEHNR and CDR2 is FQNEAQ (reference sequence). The material sequenced was tumor tissue. This TCR was recovered from a human donor with Burkitt lymphoma. This chain uses TRBV7-9 with TRBJ2-5; D is unresolved. In DNA form, the CDR3 reads TGTGCCAGCAGCTTACTCGGGGAGACCCAGTACTTC. This translates into CASSLLGETQYF.